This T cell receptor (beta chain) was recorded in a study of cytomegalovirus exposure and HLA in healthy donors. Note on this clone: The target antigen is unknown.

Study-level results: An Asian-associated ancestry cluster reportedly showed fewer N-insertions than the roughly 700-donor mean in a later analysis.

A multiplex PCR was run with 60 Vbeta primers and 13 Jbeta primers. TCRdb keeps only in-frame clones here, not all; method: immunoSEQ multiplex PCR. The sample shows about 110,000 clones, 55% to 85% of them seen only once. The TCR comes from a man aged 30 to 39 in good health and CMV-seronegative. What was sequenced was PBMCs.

The CDR3 sequence: CASSPLPAGDTEAFF. CDR3 coding DNA: TGTGCCAGCAGTCCCCTCCCCGCCGGGGACACTGAAGCTTTCTTT. This sequence joins TRBV6-5 and TRBJ1-1; D not resolved. V was cut by 5 bases and J by 3 bases, with 16 bases left in between. The CDR3 contains 15 residues. Looked up from germline, CDR1 is MNHEY and CDR2 is SVGAGI.